This is a list of T cell receptor beta chains from one sample in a study of control samples from healthy donors and cancer patients. Sequenced by immunoSEQ multiplex PCR; TCRdb stores in-frame clones only, minus some. This sample has some 130,000 clones, with 80% to 95% found just once. What was sequenced was blood. These receptors were collected from a man between 18 and 29 years old in good health. CDR3s include the opening cysteine and the closing phenylalanine or tryptophan. The D gene is left open where the match is weak. Expanded clones get a size class; other rows say once, few or many, or leave the size out.

V: TRBV18; size: .; D: .; J: TRBJ1-5; DNA: TGTGCCAGCTCACCCGCGGCCCCCAATCAGCCCCAGCATTTT; CDR3: CASSPAAPNQPQHF
V: TRBV29-1; size: .; D: .; J: TRBJ1-1; DNA: TGCAGCGTTGAAGACACAGTGAACACTGAAGCTTTCTTT; CDR3: CSVEDTVNTEAFF
V: TRBV2; size: .; D: .; J: TRBJ1-2; DNA: TGTGCCAGCGCTATGGGGGCTCCTTCTGGCTACACCTTC; CDR3: CASAMGAPSGYTF
V: TRBV4-1; size: .; D: TRBD1; J: TRBJ1-4; DNA: TGCGCCAGCAGCCCAAGACAGGGGGTACGAAATGAAAAACTGTTTTTT; CDR3: CASSPRQGVRNEKLFF
V: TRBV5-4; size: .; D: TRBD2; J: TRBJ2-1; DNA: TGTGCCAGCAGCTTGGAGGGAGGGACCTCCTACAATGAGCAGTTCTTC; CDR3: CASSLEGGTSYNEQFF
V: TRBV3-1/TRBV3-2; size: .; D: TRBD1; J: TRBJ1-2; DNA: TGTGCCAGCAGCCAAGCGGGACAGTACTATGGCTACACCTTC; CDR3: CASSQAGQYYGYTF
V: TRBV11-2; size: .; D: .; J: TRBJ1-2; DNA: TGTGCCAGCAGCAGGGACGTATTACAGGTTATTGTCGTGGGCTACACCTTC; CDR3: CASSRDVLQVIVVGYTF
V: TRBV11-2; size: .; D: .; J: TRBJ1-2; DNA: TGTGCCAGCAGCTTATTTACCCAGCCCGATTATGGCTACACCTTC; CDR3: CASSLFTQPDYGYTF
V: TRBV19; size: .; D: .; J: TRBJ2-7; DNA: TGTGCCAGTAGTATAGACGGTTACGAGCAGTACTTC; CDR3: CASSIDGYEQYF
V: TRBV14; size: .; D: TRBD1; J: TRBJ2-7; DNA: TGTGCCAGCAGCCAAGACCCCGACAGGGTGGGCGAGCAGTACTTC; CDR3: CASSQDPDRVGEQYF
V: TRBV5-1; size: .; D: TRBD1; J: TRBJ1-1; DNA: TGCGCCAGCACAGGACAGGGGGCAACTGAAGCTTTCTTT; CDR3: CASTGQGATEAFF
V: TRBV25-1; size: .; D: TRBD1; J: TRBJ2-3; DNA: TGTGCCAGCAGTGGGAACAGGGGGCGTGGAGATACGCAGTATTTT; CDR3: CASSGNRGRGDTQYF
V: TRBV11-2; size: .; D: TRBD2; J: TRBJ2-1; DNA: TGTGCCAGCAGCTTAACGTCTGCGGGGGTACATGAGCAGTTCTTC; CDR3: CASSLTSAGVHEQFF
V: TRBV30; size: .; D: .; J: TRBJ2-4; DNA: TGTGCCTGGAGTGGCAGGGAGTGGGCCAAAAACATTCAGTACTTC; CDR3: CAWSGREWAKNIQYF
V: TRBV6-6; size: .; D: TRBD1; J: TRBJ1-2; DNA: TGTGCTACTTCGACAGGGGGCTATGGCTACACCTTC; CDR3: CATSTGGYGYTF
V: TRBV11-2; size: .; D: TRBD2; J: TRBJ2-1; DNA: TGTGCCAGCAGCGTACTAGCGGGGGCCTACAATGAGCAGTTCTTC; CDR3: CASSVLAGAYNEQFF
V: TRBV24-1; size: once; D: TRBD1; J: TRBJ1-5; DNA: TGTGCCACCAGTGATCCGGTTCCGCGACAGGGCGAAGGTCAGCCCCAGCATTTT; CDR3: CATSDPVPRQGEGQPQHF
V: TRBV18; size: .; D: TRBD1; J: TRBJ2-7; DNA: TGTGCCAGCTCACCAACAACAGGGGCGGACGAGCAGTACTTC; CDR3: CASSPTTGADEQYF
V: TRBV6-2/TRBV6-3; size: .; D: .; J: TRBJ1-2; DNA: TGTGCCAGCAGTCCCGACACAGGGAGCTATGGCTACACCTTC; CDR3: CASSPDTGSYGYTF
V: TRBV5-5; size: .; D: .; J: TRBJ2-7; DNA: TGTGCCAGCAGCTTGGAAGGGGACTCCGACGAGCAGTACTTC; CDR3: CASSLEGDSDEQYF
V: TRBV6-6; size: .; D: .; J: TRBJ1-5; DNA: TGTGCCAGCAGTTCCCTACTCGCAGGGGGCAATCAGCCCCAGCATTTT; CDR3: CASSSLLAGGNQPQHF
V: TRBV10-3; size: .; D: TRBD1; J: TRBJ1-5; DNA: TGTGCCATCAGTCGGGACAGCCGAAATCAGCCCCAGCATTTT; CDR3: CAISRDSRNQPQHF